This paragraph covers one T cell receptor (beta chain) sequence. Its cognate antigen is unknown. This record belongs to a study of neurological immune-mediated disorders. Overall study: Secondary progressive cases numbered 3 among the roughly 35 multiple sclerosis patients, while the other 31 were relapsing-remitting.

Template-switch 5'RACE cDNA synthesis added a 10-nucleotide unique molecular identifier. From 15-18 subjects, each sequencing run yielded over 160 million TCR-beta sequences. TCRdb itself ran the 5' RACE reads through MiXCR, one entry per CDR3 protein. The sample contains some 80,000 distinct CDR3 sequences, under 4.5% of which appear only once. This sample's time point: longitudinal time-point 3. Study conclusions and caveats: The most TCR clonal expansion was seen in HTLV-1-associated myelopathy, and the least was seen in multiple sclerosis, which fell below healthy controls.

CDR1 LNHDA and CDR2 SQIVND come from the germline V gene (reference sequence). This CDR3 is 17 amino acids long. Between the trimmed V and J ends, which lost 4 bases and 1 base, there was a span of 17 bases. This clonotype originated in an older woman with multiple sclerosis. Specimen: PBMCs. The chain couples TRBV19 to TRBJ2-4, with D uncertain. The CDR3 region has the DNA TGTGCCAGTAGTACTTTTATGGACCCACAGGCCAAAAACATTCAGTACTTC. Its protein product is CASSTFMDPQAKNIQYF.